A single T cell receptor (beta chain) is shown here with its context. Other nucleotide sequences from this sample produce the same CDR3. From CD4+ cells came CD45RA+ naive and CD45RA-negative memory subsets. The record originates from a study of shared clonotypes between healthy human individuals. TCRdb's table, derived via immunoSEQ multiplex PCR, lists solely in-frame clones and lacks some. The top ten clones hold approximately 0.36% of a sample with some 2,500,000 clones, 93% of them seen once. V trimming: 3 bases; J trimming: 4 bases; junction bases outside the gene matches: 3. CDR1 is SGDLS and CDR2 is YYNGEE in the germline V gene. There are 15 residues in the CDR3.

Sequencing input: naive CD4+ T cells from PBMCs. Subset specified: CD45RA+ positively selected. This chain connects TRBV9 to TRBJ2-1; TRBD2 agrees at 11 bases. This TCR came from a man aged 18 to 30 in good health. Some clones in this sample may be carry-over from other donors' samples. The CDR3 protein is CASSAGLAAYNEQFF. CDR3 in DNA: TGTGCCAGCAGCGCGGGACTAGCGGCTTACAATGAGCAGTTCTTC. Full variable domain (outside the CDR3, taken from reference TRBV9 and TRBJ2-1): DSGVTQTPKHLITATGQRVTLRCSPRSGDLSVYWYQQSLDQGLQFLIQYYNGEERAKGNILERFSAQQFPDLHSELNLSSLELGDSALYFCASSAGLAAYNEQFFGPGTRLTVL.